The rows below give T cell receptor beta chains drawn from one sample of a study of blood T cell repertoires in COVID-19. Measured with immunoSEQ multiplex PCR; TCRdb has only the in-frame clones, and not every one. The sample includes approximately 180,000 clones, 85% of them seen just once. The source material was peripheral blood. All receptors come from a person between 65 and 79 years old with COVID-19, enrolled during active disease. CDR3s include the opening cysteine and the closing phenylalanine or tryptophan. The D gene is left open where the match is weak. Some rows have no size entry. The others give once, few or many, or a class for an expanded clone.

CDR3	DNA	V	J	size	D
CASTLWADYGYTF	TGTGCCAGCACGCTTTGGGCCGACTATGGCTACACCTTC	TRBV12-3/TRBV12-4	TRBJ1-2	few	-
CASSVPGGKQYF	TGTGCCAGCAGTGTCCCAGGGGGCAAGCAGTACTTC	TRBV27	TRBJ2-7	-	TRBD1
CASSQTTGGYEQYF	TGTGCCAGCAGCCAGACGACAGGGGGCTACGAGCAGTACTTC	TRBV3-1/TRBV3-2	TRBJ2-7	-	TRBD1
CASSYSWSSYEQYF	TGTGCCAGCAGTTACTCGTGGAGCTCCTACGAGCAGTACTTC	TRBV6-5	TRBJ2-7	-	-
CAIRPVAATDTQYF	TGTGCCATCAGACCGGTTGCCGCGACAGATACGCAGTATTTT	TRBV10-3	TRBJ2-3	-	-
CASSRQDYGYTF	TGCGCCAGCAGCCGACAGGACTATGGCTACACCTTC	TRBV5-1	TRBJ1-2	once	-
CSVAGTRRETQYF	TGCAGCGTAGCCGGGACTAGAAGGGAGACCCAGTACTTC	TRBV29-1	TRBJ2-5	-	TRBD2
CASSLTGSYSNQPQHF	TGTGCCAGCAGCCTTACCGGGTCCTATAGCAATCAGCCCCAGCATTTT	TRBV4-2	TRBJ1-5	-	-
CASSFGEGKQYF	TGTGCCAGCAGCTTCGGGGAGGGAAAGCAGTACTTC	TRBV7-2	TRBJ2-7	-	TRBD2
CASKSRAGPTYEQYF	TGTGCCAGTAAGTCTCGAGCGGGGCCAACCTACGAGCAGTACTTC	TRBV19	TRBJ2-7	once	TRBD2
CASSWAGTSGYNEQFF	TGCGCCAGCAGCTGGGCCGGGACTAGCGGGTACAATGAGCAGTTCTTC	TRBV5-1	TRBJ2-1	-	TRBD2
CATKTGTSREETQYF	TGTGCCACCAAAACCGGGACTAGCCGAGAAGAGACCCAGTACTTC	TRBV15	TRBJ2-5	-	TRBD2
CASRNSGHTNYTF	TGTGCCAGTAGAAACTCGGGACACACCAACTACACCTTC	TRBV19	TRBJ1-2	once	-
CASSLTGTVYGYTF	TGCGCCAGCAGCCTCACCGGGACAGTCTATGGCTACACCTTC	TRBV5-1	TRBJ1-2	few	TRBD1
CASSLEGAHNQPQHF	TGCGCCAGCAGCTTGGAAGGGGCCCATAATCAGCCCCAGCATTTT	TRBV5-1	TRBJ1-5	-	-
CATSRARTYEQYF	TGTGCCACCAGCAGAGCTAGGACCTACGAGCAGTACTTC	TRBV15	TRBJ2-7	-	-
CASSQSGKVEVGNQPQHF	TGCGCCAGCAGTCAATCCGGGAAGGTAGAGGTGGGCAATCAGCCCCAGCATTTT	TRBV23-1	TRBJ1-5	once	-
CASSTRQGARLYEQFF	TGTGCCAGCAGTACCCGACAGGGGGCGCGTTTGTATGAGCAGTTCTTC	TRBV2	TRBJ2-1	-	TRBD1
CASSQERGRTAGYHEQFF	TGTGCCAGCAGCCAAGAACGGGGTCGGACGGCAGGTTACCATGAGCAGTTCTTC	TRBV4-2	TRBJ2-1	-	-
CASGIAGVGTGELFF	TGTGCCAGCGGGATAGCGGGAGTCGGTACCGGGGAGCTGTTTTTT	TRBV9	TRBJ2-2	few	TRBD2
CASSFGVLAGGADTQYF	TGCGCCAGCAGCTTCGGTGTGCTAGCGGGAGGGGCGGATACGCAGTATTTT	TRBV5-1	TRBJ2-3	-	TRBD2
CASSLYPLAGVTDTQYF	TGTGCCAGCAGTTTATATCCTCTAGCGGGGGTCACAGATACGCAGTATTTT	TRBV27	TRBJ2-3	-	TRBD2
CASSLEAGGGTEAFF	TGTGCCAGCAGCTTGGAGGCCGGAGGTGGCACTGAAGCTTTCTTT	TRBV5-8	TRBJ1-1	-	-
CASHRSGLEREETQYF	TGTGCCAGCCACCGCTCGGGACTAGAAAGAGAAGAGACCCAGTACTTC	TRBV5-4	TRBJ2-5	-	TRBD2
CASSPSISGFTDTQYF	TGCGCCAGCAGCCCCTCTATTAGCGGTTTCACAGATACGCAGTATTTT	TRBV5-1	TRBJ2-3	-	-
CASSLVHGRGRGQPQHF	TGTGCCAGCAGCTTAGTACACGGCAGGGGGCGAGGCCAGCCCCAGCATTTT	TRBV7-2	TRBJ1-5	-	TRBD1
CASSQDQGARGYTF	TGTGCCAGCAGCCAAGACCAGGGGGCGCGGGGCTACACCTTC	TRBV3-1/TRBV3-2	TRBJ1-2	-	TRBD1
CARSPWTYYGYTF	TGTGCCAGAAGCCCGTGGACATACTATGGCTACACCTTC	TRBV7-5	TRBJ1-2	-	-
CSVKTGGNYGYTF	TGCAGCGTTAAGACAGGGGGCAACTATGGCTACACCTTC	TRBV29-1	TRBJ1-2	few	TRBD1
CASSFSGTPAYEQYF	TGTGCCAGCAGCTTCAGCGGGACACCTGCCTACGAGCAGTACTTC	TRBV9	TRBJ2-7	-	-
CASSLEGGFLSPLHF	TGCGCCAGCAGCTTGGAAGGAGGGTTCCTCTCACCCCTCCACTTT	TRBV5-1	TRBJ1-6	-	-
CASSDTWGGRGQETQYF	TGTGCCAGCAGCGACACTTGGGGGGGCCGAGGGCAAGAGACCCAGTACTTC	TRBV11-2	TRBJ2-5	-	-
CSVEFTQGNEQFF	TGCAGCGTTGAATTCACCCAGGGGAATGAGCAGTTCTTC	TRBV29-1	TRBJ2-1	once	-
CATSRKRAGHNSPLHF	TGTGCCACCAGCAGAAAACGAGCGGGGCATAATTCACCCCTCCACTTT	TRBV15	TRBJ1-6	-	-
CAISDLTGEYAGELFF	TGTGCCATCAGTGATCTAACAGGGGAGTATGCCGGGGAGCTGTTTTTT	TRBV10-3	TRBJ2-2	-	TRBD1
CASREGLAGDNEQFF	TGTGCCAGCAGAGAAGGACTAGCGGGAGACAATGAGCAGTTCTTC	TRBV6-4	TRBJ2-1	-	TRBD2
CASSVGGSRGYTF	TGTGCCAGCAGCGTTGGAGGGAGCCGTGGCTACACCTTC	TRBV9	TRBJ1-2	-	-
CASRLLLFSSEAFF	TGTGCCAGCAGACTATTGTTATTTAGTTCTGAAGCTTTCTTT	TRBV28	TRBJ1-1	once	-
CASSLEFGGNTEAFF	TGTGCCAGCTCACTCGAATTCGGGGGGAACACTGAAGCTTTCTTT	TRBV18	TRBJ1-1	-	-
CASSLAGGETEAFF	TGTGCCAGCAGCTTGGCCGGGGGGGAGACTGAAGCTTTCTTT	TRBV5-8	TRBJ1-1	-	-
CASSLPGTGANVLTF	TGTGCCAGCAGCTTACCGGGAACTGGGGCCAACGTCCTGACTTTC	TRBV5-6	TRBJ2-6	-	-
CASSSNRDRAFGYTF	TGTGCCAGCAGCTCCAACCGGGACAGGGCATTTGGCTACACCTTC	TRBV5-4	TRBJ1-2	-	TRBD1
CSASFQGSGNTIYF	TGCAGTGCTAGTTTTCAGGGATCCGGAAACACCATATATTTT	TRBV20-1	TRBJ1-3	-	-
CASSPTGSANQPQHF	TGTGCCAGCAGCCCTACAGGTTCCGCGAATCAGCCCCAGCATTTT	TRBV7-8	TRBJ1-5	-	-
CASSQEGSSGIYEQYF	TGTGCCAGCAGCCAAGAAGGGAGTAGCGGGATATACGAGCAGTACTTC	TRBV3-1/TRBV3-2	TRBJ2-7	-	TRBD2
CASSKGVDREAFF	TGTGCCAGCAGTAAAGGGGTTGATAGGGAAGCTTTCTTT	TRBV6-6	TRBJ1-1	few	-
CASSLDGGSTDTQYF	TGTGCCAGCAGCTTAGACGGGGGGAGCACAGATACGCAGTATTTT	TRBV7-2	TRBJ2-3	-	TRBD2
CAATQGAQETQYF	TGTGCCGCGACACAGGGGGCCCAAGAGACCCAGTACTTC	TRBV10-3	TRBJ2-5	-	TRBD1
CASSSEGQSGNEQFF	TGTGCCAGCAGCTCGGAAGGACAGAGTGGCAATGAGCAGTTCTTC	TRBV7-2	TRBJ2-1	-	-
CSVVPGTGSGETQYF	TGCAGCGTTGTCCCGGGGACAGGGTCCGGAGAGACCCAGTACTTC	TRBV29-1	TRBJ2-5	-	TRBD1
CASSLGRSGNEQFF	TGTGCCAGCAGCTTAGGGAGGTCGGGCAATGAGCAGTTCTTC	TRBV11-2	TRBJ2-1	-	-
CASRSTGVYEQYF	TGTGCCAGCAGATCCACAGGGGTCTACGAGCAGTACTTC	TRBV28	TRBJ2-7	-	TRBD1
CASSLGRDYEQYF	TGTGCCAGCAGCTTAGGCAGGGACTACGAGCAGTACTTC	TRBV7-2	TRBJ2-7	-	-
CASSLGGQNNQPQHF	TGTGCCAGCAGCTTGGGGGGGCAGAACAATCAGCCCCAGCATTTT	TRBV7-2	TRBJ1-5	-	-
CASSFGNRQETQYF	TGTGCCAGCAGCTTCGGGAATAGGCAAGAGACCCAGTACTTC	TRBV7-2	TRBJ2-5	-	-